This T cell receptor (beta chain) comes out of a study of T cells in localized non-small cell lung cancer. Method: immunoSEQ multiplex PCR; TCRdb's copy keeps in-frame clones and lacks some. The sample records over 30,000 clones, 80% to 90% being singletons. Whole-study results and caveats: Among the tissues sampled, uninvolved adjacent lung had the highest T cell clonality, above tumor. Investigators sequenced only a single tumor region, leaving heterogeneity possible. Across samples, adjacent lung featured a median around 55 of the top 100 tumor clones.

For this clone: Its antigen is not identified.

V lost 5 bases and J 1 base, leaving 9 bases between the germline ends. From germline, CDR1 is SGHRS and CDR2 YFSETQ. The CDR3 extends over 13 amino acids. The chain couples TRBV5-1 to TRBJ1-1; D remains ambiguous. Sequenced here: peripheral blood, sampled before any cancer treatment. This receptor was taken from a woman aged 40-75 years with stage I lung adenocarcinoma. The CDR3 bases are TGCGCCAGCAGGTATAATGAGAACACTGAAGCTTTCTTT. Protein product: CASRYNENTEAFF. The whole variable domain, filled in from reference TRBV5-1 and TRBJ1-1, reads KAGVTQTPRYLIKTRGQQVTLSCSPISGHRSVSWYQQTPGQGLQFLFEYFSETQRNKGNFPGRFSGRQFSNSRSEMNVSTLELGDSALYLCASRYNENTEAFFGQGTRLTVV.